Each of the 9 T cell receptor beta chains below was sequenced from the same sample in a study of yellow fever vaccine responses in identical twins. TCRdb reprocessed the RT-PCR reads with MiXCR, giving one entry per CDR3 protein. The sample includes about 3,000 distinct CDR3 sequences, about nine tenths seen only once; the top ten take approximately 2.2%. Source: T cells from blood (PBMCs), unsorted or a sorted subset (not recorded which), taken before or after yellow fever vaccination (not recorded which). The receptors were sampled from a woman aged 18-29 years who received the yellow fever vaccine.

The chain has TRBV5-1 and TRBJ2-7; TRBD2 matches at 10 bases. With V trimmed by 1 base and J by 4 bases, 5 bases remained unmatched. CDR1 SGHRS and CDR2 YFSETQ come from the germline V gene. The CDR3 loop spans 15 amino acids. The CDR3 DNA sequence: TGCGCCAGCAGCTTGTCTAGCGGGAGCAGGTACGAGCAGTACTTC. It yields the protein CASSLSSGSRYEQYF.

The V and J genes are TRBV13 and TRBJ1-4; D may be TRBD1 (5 bases). V was clipped by 6 bases and J by 4 bases, with 12 bases between them. Germline CDR1 reads PRHDT; CDR2 reads FYEKMQ (reference sequence). The CDR3 has 14 residues. DNA for the CDR3: TGTGCCAGCAGAGGGACTCACCTTAATGAAAAACTGTTTTTT. This encodes CASRGTHLNEKLFF.

This clonotype was counted a single time. The genes are TRBV18 and TRBJ2-4; 8 bases map to TRBD2. V lost 2 bases, J lost 7 bases, and 4 bases stayed unmatched. The CDR3 is made up of 14 amino acids. The germline CDR1 and CDR2 sequences are KGHSH and LQKENI. DNA for the CDR3: TGTGCCAGCTCACCATCGGGGGGGCCGAACATTCAGTACTTC. Protein sequence: CASSPSGGPNIQYF.

This clonotype occurred a few times. The chain combines TRBV7-3 with TRBJ1-2; 8 bases are shared with TRBD1. V lost 0 bases to trimming and J lost 1 base; unmatched junction nucleotides: 13. CDR1 SGHTA and CDR2 FQGTGA come from the germline V gene. The CDR3 length is 19 residues. The CDR3 DNA is TGTGCCAGCAGCTTAACGATCTCTGGGACAGGCCCTCTTAACTATGGCTACACCTTC. It encodes CASSLTISGTGPLNYGYTF.

The CDR3 loop reads CASSTTGRNTEAFF. The DNA for the CDR3 is TGCGCCAGCAGTACTACAGGGCGGAACACTGAAGCTTTCTTT. The chain is built from TRBV10-1 and TRBJ1-1, with D maybe TRBD1 (6 bases). The CDR3 length is 14 residues. Germline lookup yields CDR1 WNHNN and CDR2 SYGVQD (reference sequence). Trimming removed 5 bases from V and 1 base from J, with 11 bases in between.

The chain employs TRBV2 and TRBJ2-3; D is unclear. This CDR3 has 15 residues. Germline CDR1 and CDR2: SNHLY and FYNNEI. V was clipped by 10 bases and J by 5 bases, with 22 bases between them. The CDR3 loop is CATAPLFSLGDTQYF. CDR3 DNA sequence: TGTGCCACCGCTCCCCTATTCTCTCTTGGAGATACGCAGTATTTT.

V gene TRBV18 combines with J gene TRBJ2-1; 9 bases line up with TRBD1. CDR1 and CDR2 from the germline V gene are KGHSH and LQKENI. CDR3 length equals 17 residues. V gave up 6 bases and J gave up 6 bases; unmatched junction bases: 15. The CDR3 loop is CASSPLPQGAVSNEQFF. The CDR3 bases are TGTGCCAGCTCTCCCTTGCCACAGGGGGCCGTCAGCAATGAGCAGTTCTTC.

The chain links TRBV3-1 to TRBJ2-1; tentative D call: TRBD2 (6 bases). Germline loops: CDR1 LGHDT, CDR2 YNNKEL (reference sequence). The CDR3 contains 16 residues. Trimming stripped 1 base from V and 0 bases from J, with 10 bases between. The CDR3 DNA is TGTGCCAGCAGCCAAGGTCTAGCGTACTCCTACAATGAGCAGTTCTTC. Translated: CASSQGLAYSYNEQFF.

This clonotype has a single count. The chain links TRBV29-1 to TRBJ2-3, with TRBD2 matching 7 bases. Germline CDR1 and CDR2: SQVTM and ANQGSEA. V shed 4 bases and J 5 bases; nucleotides not matched to a gene: 9. CDR3 length: 14 amino acids. The CDR3, as DNA: TGCAGCGTTGTTCGAGCTGGACTAGGAGATACGCAGTATTTT. This codes for CSVVRAGLGDTQYF.